Listed below are T cell receptor beta chains from one sample, sequenced in a study of blood T cells in healthy people across ages. TCRdb reprocessed the 5' RACE reads via MiXCR and lists one record per CDR3 protein. In the table there are some 670,000 distinct CDR3 sequences, about 51% of which are singletons. The sequencing input was blood. The source is an elderly woman in good health. CDR3s include the opening cysteine and the closing phenylalanine or tryptophan.

J gene	V gene	CDR3 length	CDR3 protein
TRBJ2-3	TRBV11-2	17	CASSSDGWLAGGDTQYF
TRBJ2-1	TRBV20-1	10	CSAVGNEQFF
TRBJ1-4	TRBV15	15	CATSRDKGNNEKLFF
TRBJ2-1	TRBV20-1	15	CSATPGLRTYNEQFF
TRBJ2-3	TRBV20-1	13	CSARPGRTDTQYF
TRBJ2-3	TRBV3-1	14	CASSQEASTDTQYF
.	TRBV2	14	CASSGGLSGETQYF
TRBJ1-1	TRBV20-1	15	CSAELSDLPNTEAFF
TRBJ1-5	TRBV20-1	13	CSARMVSNQPQHF
TRBJ2-1	TRBV18	16	CASRQDRGASYNEQFF
TRBJ2-1	TRBV15	13	CATSRGLANEQFF
TRBJ1-2	TRBV28	12	CASSSSDRGYTF
TRBJ2-1	TRBV12-3/TRBV12-4	12	CASSTSRNEQFF
TRBJ1-1	TRBV3-1	15	CASSQDPGTNTEAFF
TRBJ2-5	TRBV12-3/TRBV12-4	14	CASSPQGGEETQYF
TRBJ2-3	TRBV5-1	13	CASSLLYGDTQYF
TRBJ2-1	TRBV4-2	15	CASSQITSGGGEQFF
TRBJ2-5	TRBV10-3	15	CAISEGDLSSETQYF
TRBJ2-3	TRBV12-3/TRBV12-4	12	CASRPRTDTQYF